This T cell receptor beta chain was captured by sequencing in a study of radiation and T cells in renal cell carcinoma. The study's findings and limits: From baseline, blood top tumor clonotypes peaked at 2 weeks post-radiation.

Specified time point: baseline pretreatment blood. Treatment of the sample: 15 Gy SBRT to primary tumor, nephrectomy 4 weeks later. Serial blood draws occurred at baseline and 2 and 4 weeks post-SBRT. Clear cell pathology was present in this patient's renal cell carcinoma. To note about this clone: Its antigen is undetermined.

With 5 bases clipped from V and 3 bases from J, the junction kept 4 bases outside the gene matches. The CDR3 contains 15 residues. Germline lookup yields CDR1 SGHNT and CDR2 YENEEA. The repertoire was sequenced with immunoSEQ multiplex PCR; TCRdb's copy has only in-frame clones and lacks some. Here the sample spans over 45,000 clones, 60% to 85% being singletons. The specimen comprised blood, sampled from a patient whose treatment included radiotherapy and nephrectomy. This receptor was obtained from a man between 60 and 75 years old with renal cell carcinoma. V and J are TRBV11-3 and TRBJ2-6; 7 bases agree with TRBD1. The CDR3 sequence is CASSPRGFGANVLTF. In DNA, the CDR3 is TGTGCCAGCAGCCCCAGGGGGTTTGGGGCCAACGTCCTGACTTTC.